These 16 T cell receptor beta chains were all obtained from the same sample, sequenced in a study of a mutant IDH1 vaccine in newly diagnosed glioma. Sequenced by immunoSEQ multiplex PCR; TCRdb stores in-frame clones only, minus some. The sample has 45,000 to 65,000 clones; roughly nine tenths are singletons. No antigen has been identified for these receptors. Time point indicated: week 11, during vaccination. Vaccinated patients received 300 ug of mutant IDH1 20-mer peptide per dose, with topical imiquimod. Here the sequenced sample was PBMCs, taken from a glioma patient whose treatment included an IDH1 peptide vaccine. These receptor sequences come from a man between 45 and 60 years old with glioma.

The chain uses TRBV5-4 and TRBJ2-7, with 8 bases identical to TRBD1. Germline V gene lookup returns CDR1 SGHNT and CDR2 YYREEE (reference sequence). Trimming removed 2 bases from V and 4 bases from J; junction bases left unmatched: 8. This CDR3 is built from 15 residues. The CDR3 is CASSLRAGGGYEQYF. The CDR3 DNA follows: TGTGCCAGCAGCTTAAGGGCAGGGGGCGGGTACGAGCAGTACTTC.

The count of this clone is one. The J gene is TRBJ1-6, the V gene TRBV6-5; D might be TRBD1 (5 bases). Germline assignment: CDR1 MNHEY and CDR2 SVGAGI. V lost 6 bases to trimming and J lost 8 bases, with 11 bases between them. The CDR3 is made up of 13 amino acids. The CDR3 here is CASRWDRDSPLHF. CDR3 DNA: TGTGCCAGCAGATGGGACCGCGATTCACCCCTCCACTTT.

The gene calls are TRBV5-4 and TRBJ2-5; D is perhaps TRBD1 (5 bases). Trimming left V 1 base short and J 5 bases short, with 9 bases between. Germline lookup yields CDR1 SGHNT and CDR2 YYREEE (reference sequence). The CDR3 is 13 amino acids. The CDR3 here is CASSLQGRETQYF. CDR3 sequence (DNA): TGTGCCAGCAGCTTGCAGGGCCGGGAGACCCAGTACTTC.

The chain combines TRBV28 with TRBJ1-1; no firm D call. There are 12 residues in the CDR3. V gave up 1 base and J gave up 6 bases, with 6 bases separating them. In germline, CDR1 is MDHEN, CDR2 SYDVKM. In nucleotides, the CDR3 is TGTGCCAGCAGTTTATTCATGGCTGAAGCTTTCTTT. It is translated as CASSLFMAEAFF.

This rearrangement joins TRBV30 to TRBJ2-7; D perhaps matches TRBD1 (6 bases). Germline-derived CDR1 and CDR2 are GTSNPN and SVGIG (reference sequence). The germline V and J ends were trimmed by 3 bases and 1 base, with 10 bases remaining between them. The CDR3 runs 13 residues. The CDR3 DNA is TGTGCCTGGAGAGCAACAGGGTCCTACGAGCAGTACTTC. Protein product: CAWRATGSYEQYF. Full variable domain (rest looked up from reference TRBV30 and TRBJ2-7): SQTIHQWPATLVQPVGSPLSLECTVEGTSNPNLYWYRQAAGRGLQLLFYSVGIGQISSEVPQNLSASRPQDRQFILSSKKLLLSDSGFYLCAWRATGSYEQYFGPGTRLTVT.

The J gene is TRBJ2-5, the V gene TRBV7-6; D may be TRBD2 (6 bases). Trimming removed 5 bases at V and 1 base at J, with 14 bases between. Germline lookup yields CDR1 SGHVS and CDR2 FNYEAQ. CDR3 length: 15 residues. Here the CDR3 reads CASSNPARGQETQYF. The DNA of the CDR3 is TGTGCCAGCAGCAACCCTGCGCGGGGCCAAGAGACCCAGTACTTC. The variable domain in full, completed from reference TRBV7-6 and TRBJ2-5, reads GAGVSQSPRYKVTKRGQDVALRCDPISGHVSLYWYRQALGQGPEFLTYFNYEAQQDKSGLPNDRFSAERPEGSISTLTIQRTEQRDSAMYRCASSNPARGQETQYFGPGTRLLVL.

CDR3 bases: TGTGCCAGCAGTCAGACAGGGGGCACAGATACGCAGTATTTT. This encodes CASSQTGGTDTQYF. This chain connects TRBV6-6 to TRBJ2-3; TRBD1 agrees at 8 bases. The junction had 2 bases not matched to a gene; V was cut back by 5 bases and J by 1 base. The CDR3 has 14 residues. Per the germline V gene, CDR1 is MNHNY and CDR2 is SVGAGI (reference sequence).

The rearrangement joins TRBV4-1 to TRBJ2-2; no definite D call. Deletions cut 2 bases from V and 3 bases from J, with 4 bases between. The CDR3 consists of 13 residues. Germline V gene data show CDR1 as MGHRA and CDR2 as YSYEKL. The CDR3 loop is CASSQRYTGELFF. The CDR3 DNA is TGCGCCAGCAGCCAAAGATACACCGGGGAGCTGTTTTTT.

A note on this clone: This sample also contains other DNA sequences that code for the same CDR3. V and J are TRBV28 and TRBJ1-2; perhaps TRBD1 as D (5 bases). Per the germline V gene, CDR1 is MDHEN and CDR2 is SYDVKM. The V gene lost 2 bases and the J gene lost 8 bases, with 12 bases spanning the gap. The CDR3 runs 13 residues. This chain's CDR3 is CASSLGQGRGYTF. For the CDR3, the DNA is TGTGCCAGCAGTTTAGGCCAGGGTAGGGGCTACACCTTC.

The rearrangement uses TRBV11-2 and TRBJ1-1; 7 bases are a match to TRBD1. Trimming removed 9 bases from V and 6 bases from J; junction bases left unmatched: 10. The germline CDR1 and CDR2 sequences are SGHAT and FQNNGV. The CDR3 has 13 residues. The CDR3 DNA follows: TGTGCCAGTAGGGGGCCGGGGGCGTCTGAAGCTTTCTTT. Its protein is CASRGPGASEAFF.

The rearrangement links TRBV4-3 to TRBJ2-1, with a possible D match to TRBD1 (6 bases). CDR3 length equals 17 residues. Trimming shortened V by 0 bases and J by 1 base, and 13 bases separated the two germline ends. Germline values: CDR1 LGHNA, CDR2 YSLEER. The DNA for the CDR3 is TGCGCCAGCAGCCAAGATTACAGGGTTGCTTCCTACAATGAGCAGTTCTTC. Protein: CASSQDYRVASYNEQFF.

The chain combines TRBV7-3 with TRBJ1-5, with D possibly TRBD1 on 6 matching bases. This CDR3 has 19 residues. The V gene's germline CDR1 is SGHTA and CDR2 FQGTGA. The V end lost 3 bases, the J end lost 7 bases, and 28 bases lay between the germline ends. This CDR3 is CASSFWQGGARGLGQPQHF. In nucleotides, the CDR3 is TGTGCCAGCAGCTTTTGGCAAGGTGGGGCGAGGGGGTTAGGGCAGCCCCAGCATTTT.

The chain employs TRBV7-3 and TRBJ1-1, with 11 nucleotides matching TRBD1. The V gene's germline CDR1 is SGHTA and CDR2 FQGTGA. The length of the CDR3 is 15 residues. The trim removed 0 bases at V and 4 bases at J, leaving 1 base unmatched. The CDR3 DNA follows: TGTGCCAGCAGCTTAACGGGACAGGGGGGCACTGAAGCTTTCTTT. Protein sequence: CASSLTGQGGTEAFF.

The V and J genes are TRBV4-2 and TRBJ1-3; TRBD1 is a possible D gene (6 bases). CDR1 is LGHNA, CDR2 YNFKEQ, per germline. The germline V and J ends were trimmed by 0 bases and 0 bases, with 15 bases remaining between them. The CDR3 extends over 18 amino acids. CDR3 sequence reads: CASSQEITGTYSGNTIYF. The CDR3 DNA is TGTGCCAGCAGCCAAGAAATTACAGGGACGTACTCTGGAAACACCATATATTTT.

V is TRBV29-1 and J is TRBJ2-4, with D possibly TRBD1 on 7 matching bases. V was shortened by 3 bases and J by 9 bases, with 12 bases between the two germline ends. The germline V gene has CDR1 SQVTM and CDR2 ANQGSEA. CDR3 length: 12 amino acids. This CDR3 is CSVDWQGGIQYF. The CDR3 DNA follows: TGCAGCGTTGACTGGCAGGGGGGCATTCAGTACTTC. The whole variable domain, remainder taken from reference TRBV29-1 and TRBJ2-4, is SAVISQKPSRDICQRGTSLTIQCQVDSQVTMMFWYRQQPGQSLTLIATANQGSEATYESGFVIDKFPISRPNLTFSTLTVSNMSPEDSSIYLCSVDWQGGIQYFGAGTRLSVL.

The rearrangement links TRBV19 to TRBJ2-1; tentatively, D is TRBD1 (6 bases). The V gene's germline CDR1 is LNHDA and CDR2 SQIVND (reference sequence). V dropped 8 bases and J dropped 12 bases, with 17 bases sitting between them. The CDR3 contains 12 residues. CDR3 in DNA: TGTGCCAGTCGACAGGATTCCCTGAGGCAGTTCTTC. This sequence encodes CASRQDSLRQFF.